This T cell receptor beta chain originates from a study of Tregs in tolerant kidney transplant recipients (dated by TCRdb to about 2019). Background for the entire study: Transplants used related donors with nonmyeloablative bone marrow transplantation; mixed chimerism was transient in the human trials. The study applied TCRbeta sequencing to find donor-specific regulatory T cells before combined kidney and bone marrow transplantation and then followed those same cells after transplant.

For TCRbeta CDR3 sequencing, genomic DNA was extracted from sorted cells using the QIAGEN DNeasy Blood and Tissue Kit. High-throughput TCRbeta CDR3 sequencing, including PCR amplification with bias correction and internal controls, was performed commercially through immunoSEQ. The original methods were these. Unique productive TCRbeta sequences were defined by CDR3 nucleotide sequence where primers matched, otherwise by CDR3 amino acid sequence with Vbeta and Jbeta genes. To correct sorting error, sequences shared between sorted populations at a frequency ratio of 2:1 or less were removed; the rest were assigned to the higher population. A sequence was defined as donor-reactive if the sequence was expanded at least 5-fold in CFSE-low cells compared with unstimulated cells and had a frequency of at least 0.01% in CFSE-low cells. Repertoire divergence was quantified by Jensen-Shannon divergence calculated from the top 100 TCRbeta sequences ranked by frequency. For samples with multiple sequencing runs, sorting error was corrected in each run separately before the runs were combined. Not all clones reach the TCRdb copy of this immuneACCESS table, which keeps in-frame sequences only. Checked studies attribute under half of the gap to unresolved V genes and leave the rest unexplained. V, J and clone size derive from that table, while D and trimming were established from the DNA sequence. This sample holds 95,000 to 120,000 clones; around 89% were observed only once. 0.34% of the sample is in the top ten clones.

The sample's time point label, in plain terms: blood sample drawn before combined kidney and bone marrow transplant. Thawed PBMCs were FACS-sorted into unstimulated Tregs (CD4+CD25+CD127-), CD4+ non-Tregs (CD4+CD25-), CD4 cells and CD8 cells. A few combined kidney and bone marrow transplant recipients from the ITN036ST trial were included as patients, and samples were available only from these trial subjects. Healthy control blood was processed to PBMCs by Ficoll density gradient and cryopreserved, and patient PBMCs were collected before and after transplant. From the cysteine through the phenylalanine, the CDR3 covers 13 amino acids. Only the CDR3 part of the read is kept: 39 bases, read in frame from the first base. The junction carries 11 bases between V and J, which are trimmed by 5 bases and 3 bases respectively. Taken from the germline V gene, the CDR1 and CDR2 loops are SGHNT and YENEEA. About this clone: Its antigen is still unknown. Per-base qualities were not stored, and no clone one base away is much larger.

Points the paper makes about the study in general: The study was constrained by small patient numbers, and validation of the findings is required in larger populations and under other immunosuppression protocols. For some patients the PCR primers changed over time, which made it impossible to compare the samples from those patients at the nucleotide level. Biological reproducibility was not examined directly, but technical replication error appeared to be minimal. Expanding Tregs with activated donor B cells appeared to identify the most biologically relevant and donor-specific TCRbeta repertoire. Donor-specific Treg expansion was found to exceed global Treg expansion in tolerant patients, suggesting antigen-driven rather than nonspecific expansion.

This sample comprised CD4+ T cells from blood, obtained before the transplant. The chain joins TRBV11-3 to TRBJ2-7; the D region possibly corresponds to TRBD1 (6 bases align). This TCR was sampled from a human donor who received a combined kidney and bone marrow transplant. Here is the DNA: TGTGCCAGCAGCCGGGGACAAGTCTACGAGCAGTACTTC. Its translation is CASSRGQVYEQYF. The reference TRBV11-3 and TRBJ2-7 proteins fill in what lies around the CDR3, so the full variable domain reads EAGVVQSPRYKIIEKKQPVAFWCNPISGHNTLYWYLQNLGQGPELLIRYENEEAVDDSQLPKDRFSAERLKGVDSTLKIQPAELGDSAVYLCASSRGQVYEQYFGPGTRLTVT.